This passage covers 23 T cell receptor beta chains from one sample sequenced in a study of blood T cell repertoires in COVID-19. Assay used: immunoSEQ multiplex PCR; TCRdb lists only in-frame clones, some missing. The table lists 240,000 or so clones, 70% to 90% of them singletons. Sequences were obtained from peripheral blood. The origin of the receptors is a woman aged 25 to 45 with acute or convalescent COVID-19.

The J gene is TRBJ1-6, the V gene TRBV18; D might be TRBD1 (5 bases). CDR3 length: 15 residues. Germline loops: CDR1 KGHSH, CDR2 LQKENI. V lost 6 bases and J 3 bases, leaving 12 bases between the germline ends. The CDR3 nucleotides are TGTGCCAGCTCCGTTGTAGGGGACTATAATTCACCCCTCCACTTT. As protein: CASSVVGDYNSPLHF. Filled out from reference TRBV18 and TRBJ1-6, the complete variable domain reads NAGVMQNPRHLVRRRGQEARLRCSPMKGHSHVYWYRQLPEEGLKFMVYLQKENIIDESGMPKERFSAEFPKEGPSILRIQQVVRGDSAAYFCASSVVGDYNSPLHFGNGTRLTVT.

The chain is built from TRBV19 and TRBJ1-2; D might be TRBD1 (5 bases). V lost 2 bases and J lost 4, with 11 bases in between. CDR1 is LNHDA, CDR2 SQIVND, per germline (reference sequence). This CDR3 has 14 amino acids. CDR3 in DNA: TGTGCCAGTAGTATAAGCAAGGGGCCCTATGGCTACACCTTC. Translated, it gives CASSISKGPYGYTF.

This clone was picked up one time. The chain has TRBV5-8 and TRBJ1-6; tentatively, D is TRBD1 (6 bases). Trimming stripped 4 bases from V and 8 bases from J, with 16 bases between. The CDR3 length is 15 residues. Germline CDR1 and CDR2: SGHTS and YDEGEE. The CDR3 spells CASSTTGTPHSPLHF. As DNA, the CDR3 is TGTGCCAGCAGCACGACCGGGACACCCCATTCACCCCTCCACTTT. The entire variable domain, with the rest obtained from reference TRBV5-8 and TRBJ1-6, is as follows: EAGVTQSPTHLIKTRGQQATLRCSPISGHTSVYWYQQALGLGLQFLLWYDEGEERNRGNFPPRFSGRQFPNYSSELNVNALELEDSALYLCASSTTGTPHSPLHFGNGTRLTVT.

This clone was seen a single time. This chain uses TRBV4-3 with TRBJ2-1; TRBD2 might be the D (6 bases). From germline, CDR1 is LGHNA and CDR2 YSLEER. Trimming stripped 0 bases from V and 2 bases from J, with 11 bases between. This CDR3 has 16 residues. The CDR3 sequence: CASSQDLALTYNEQFF. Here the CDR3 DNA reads TGCGCCAGCAGCCAAGATCTAGCGTTAACCTACAATGAGCAGTTCTTC.

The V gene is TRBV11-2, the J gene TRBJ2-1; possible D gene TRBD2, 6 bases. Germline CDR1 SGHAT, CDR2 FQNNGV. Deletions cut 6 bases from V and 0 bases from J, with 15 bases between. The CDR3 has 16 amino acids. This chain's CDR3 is CASRGRGLSSYNEQFF. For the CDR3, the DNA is TGTGCCAGCAGGGGAAGGGGACTCAGCTCCTACAATGAGCAGTTCTTC. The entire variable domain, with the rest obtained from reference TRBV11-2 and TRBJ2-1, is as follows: EAGVAQSPRYKIIEKRQSVAFWCNPISGHATLYWYQQILGQGPKLLIQFQNNGVVDDSQLPKDRFSAERLKGVDSTLKIQPAKLEDSAVYLCASRGRGLSSYNEQFFGPGTRLTVL.

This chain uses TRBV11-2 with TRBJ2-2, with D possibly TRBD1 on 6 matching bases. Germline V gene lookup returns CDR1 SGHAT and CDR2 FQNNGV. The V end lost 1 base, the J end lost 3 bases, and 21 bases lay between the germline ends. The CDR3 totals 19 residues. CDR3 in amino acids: CASSLAMIRWGRDTGELFF. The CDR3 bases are TGTGCCAGCAGCTTAGCCATGATTAGATGGGGGCGGGACACCGGGGAGCTGTTTTTT. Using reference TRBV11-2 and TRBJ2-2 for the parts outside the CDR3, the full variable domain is EAGVAQSPRYKIIEKRQSVAFWCNPISGHATLYWYQQILGQGPKLLIQFQNNGVVDDSQLPKDRFSAERLKGVDSTLKIQPAKLEDSAVYLCASSLAMIRWGRDTGELFFGEGSRLTVL.

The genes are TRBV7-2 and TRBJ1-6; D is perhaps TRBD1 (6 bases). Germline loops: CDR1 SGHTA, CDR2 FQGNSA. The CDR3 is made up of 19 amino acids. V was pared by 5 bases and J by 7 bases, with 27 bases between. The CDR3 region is CASSPGPTGMGAVNSPLHF. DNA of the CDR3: TGTGCCAGCAGCCCAGGTCCTACAGGGATGGGGGCCGTAAATTCACCCCTCCACTTT.

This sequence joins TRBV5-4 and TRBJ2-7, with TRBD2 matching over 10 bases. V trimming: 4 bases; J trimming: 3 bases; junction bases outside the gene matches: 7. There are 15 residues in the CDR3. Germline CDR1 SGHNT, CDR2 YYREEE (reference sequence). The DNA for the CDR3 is TGTGCCAGCAGCCCAACTAGCGGGGATCTCTACGAGCAGTACTTC. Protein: CASSPTSGDLYEQYF.

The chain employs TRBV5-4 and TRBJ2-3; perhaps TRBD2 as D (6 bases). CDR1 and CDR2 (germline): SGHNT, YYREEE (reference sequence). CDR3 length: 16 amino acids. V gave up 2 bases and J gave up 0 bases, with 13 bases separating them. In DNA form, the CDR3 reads TGTGCCAGCAGCTTACCCCGGGGACTTAGCACAGATACGCAGTATTTT. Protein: CASSLPRGLSTDTQYF.

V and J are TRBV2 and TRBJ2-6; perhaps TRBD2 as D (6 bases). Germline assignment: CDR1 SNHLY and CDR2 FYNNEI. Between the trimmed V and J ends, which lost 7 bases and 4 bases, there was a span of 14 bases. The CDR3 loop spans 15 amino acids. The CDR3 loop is CASKEREAGANVLTF. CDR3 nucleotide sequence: TGTGCCAGCAAGGAAAGGGAGGCCGGGGCCAACGTCCTGACTTTC.

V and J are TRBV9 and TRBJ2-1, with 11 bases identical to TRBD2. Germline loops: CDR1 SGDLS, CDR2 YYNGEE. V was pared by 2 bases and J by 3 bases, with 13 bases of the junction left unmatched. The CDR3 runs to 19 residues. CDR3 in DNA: TGTGCCAGCAGCGTTAGCTGGGGGGGTAGCGGGAGGGTCTACAATGAGCAGTTCTTC. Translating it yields CASSVSWGGSGRVYNEQFF.

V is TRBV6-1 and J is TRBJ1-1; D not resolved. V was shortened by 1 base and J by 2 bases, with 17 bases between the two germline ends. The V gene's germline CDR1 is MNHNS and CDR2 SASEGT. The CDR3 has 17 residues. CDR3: CASSEVYPGGTNTEAFF. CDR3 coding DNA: TGTGCCAGCAGTGAAGTTTATCCCGGCGGCACAAACACTGAAGCTTTCTTT.

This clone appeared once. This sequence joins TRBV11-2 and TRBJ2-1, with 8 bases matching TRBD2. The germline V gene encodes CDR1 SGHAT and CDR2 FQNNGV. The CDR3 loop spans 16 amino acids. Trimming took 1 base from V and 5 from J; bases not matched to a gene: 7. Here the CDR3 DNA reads TGTGCCAGCAGCTTAGTAGGGCTAGCGGGTAACAATGAGCAGTTCTTC. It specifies CASSLVGLAGNNEQFF.

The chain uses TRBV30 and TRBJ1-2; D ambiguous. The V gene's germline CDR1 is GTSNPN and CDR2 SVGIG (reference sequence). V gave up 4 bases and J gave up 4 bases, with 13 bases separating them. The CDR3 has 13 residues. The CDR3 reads CAWIRDSIYGYTF. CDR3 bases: TGTGCCTGGATCCGAGACTCGATCTATGGCTACACCTTC.

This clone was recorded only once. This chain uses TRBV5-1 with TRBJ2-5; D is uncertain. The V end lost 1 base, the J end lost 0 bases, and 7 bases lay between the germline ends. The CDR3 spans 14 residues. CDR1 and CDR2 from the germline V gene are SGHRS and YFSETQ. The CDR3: CASSLRRYQETQYF. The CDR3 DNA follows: TGCGCCAGCAGCTTGCGGCGGTACCAAGAGACCCAGTACTTC.

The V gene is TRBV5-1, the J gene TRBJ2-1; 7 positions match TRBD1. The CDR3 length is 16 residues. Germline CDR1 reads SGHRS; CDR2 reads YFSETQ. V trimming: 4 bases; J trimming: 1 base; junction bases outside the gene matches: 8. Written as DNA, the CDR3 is TGCGCCAGCAGCCGTACCGGGACAGAGTCCTACAATGAGCAGTTCTTC. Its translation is CASSRTGTESYNEQFF.

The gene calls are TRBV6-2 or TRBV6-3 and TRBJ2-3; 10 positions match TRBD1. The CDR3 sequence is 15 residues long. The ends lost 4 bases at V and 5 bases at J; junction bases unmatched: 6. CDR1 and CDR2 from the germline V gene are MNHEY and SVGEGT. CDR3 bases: TGTGCCAGCAGTTTAGGGGACAGGGGCGTAGATACGCAGTATTTT. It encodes CASSLGDRGVDTQYF.

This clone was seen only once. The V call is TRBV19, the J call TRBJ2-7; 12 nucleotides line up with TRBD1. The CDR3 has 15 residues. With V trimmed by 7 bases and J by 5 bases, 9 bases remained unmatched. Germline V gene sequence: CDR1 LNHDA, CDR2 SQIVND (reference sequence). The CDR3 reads CASNLGDRGQNEQYF. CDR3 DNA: TGTGCCAGTAACCTCGGGGACAGGGGGCAAAACGAGCAGTACTTC.

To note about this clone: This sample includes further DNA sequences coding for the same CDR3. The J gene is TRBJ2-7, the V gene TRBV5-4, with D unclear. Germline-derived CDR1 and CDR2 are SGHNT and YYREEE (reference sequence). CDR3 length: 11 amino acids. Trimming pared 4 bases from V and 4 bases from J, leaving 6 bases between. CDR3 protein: CASSSTYEQYF. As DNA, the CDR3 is TGTGCCAGCAGCAGTACTTACGAGCAGTACTTC.

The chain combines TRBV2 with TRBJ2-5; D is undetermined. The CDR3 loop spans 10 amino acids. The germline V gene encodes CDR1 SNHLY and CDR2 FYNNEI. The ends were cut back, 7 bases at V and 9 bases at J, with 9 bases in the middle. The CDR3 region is CASIEVAQYF. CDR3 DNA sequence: TGTGCCAGCATAGAGGTGGCCCAGTACTTC.

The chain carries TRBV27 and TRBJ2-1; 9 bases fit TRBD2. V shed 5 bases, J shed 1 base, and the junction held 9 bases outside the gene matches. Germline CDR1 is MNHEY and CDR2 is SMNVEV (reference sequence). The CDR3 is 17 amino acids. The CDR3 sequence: CASSPILLAGSYNEQFF. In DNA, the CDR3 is TGTGCCAGCAGTCCAATACTCCTAGCGGGATCCTACAATGAGCAGTTCTTC.

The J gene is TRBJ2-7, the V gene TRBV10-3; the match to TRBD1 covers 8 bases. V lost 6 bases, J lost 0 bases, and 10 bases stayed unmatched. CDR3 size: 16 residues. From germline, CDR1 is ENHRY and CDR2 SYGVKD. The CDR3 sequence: CAIRIFQGASSYEQYF. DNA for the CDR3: TGTGCCATCAGAATATTTCAGGGGGCATCCTCCTACGAGCAGTACTTC.

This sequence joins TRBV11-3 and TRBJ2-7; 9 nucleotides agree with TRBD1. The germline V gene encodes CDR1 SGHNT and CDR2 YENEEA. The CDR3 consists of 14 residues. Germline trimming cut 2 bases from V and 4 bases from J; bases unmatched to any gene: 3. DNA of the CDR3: TGTGCCAGCAGCTTAAGGGGACAGGGTTACGAGCAGTACTTC. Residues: CASSLRGQGYEQYF.